This passage covers 27 T cell receptor beta chains from one sample sequenced in a study of blood T cell repertoires in COVID-19. Data came from immunoSEQ multiplex PCR; TCRdb stores just in-frame clones and leaves some out. Among about 140,000 clones listed, more than 75% were seen once. Material for sequencing was peripheral blood. The receptors here all came from a woman older than 75 with acute or convalescent COVID-19.

The chain uses TRBV7-2 and TRBJ2-7; D ambiguous. This CDR3 has 14 residues. Germline V gives CDR1 SGHTA, CDR2 FQGNSA. The V end was cut by 4 bases, the J end by 4 bases, with 14 bases between. Here the CDR3 reads CASSWPEANYEQYF. The CDR3, as DNA: TGTGCCAGCAGCTGGCCTGAGGCAAATTACGAGCAGTACTTC. Full variable domain (remainder filled in from reference TRBV7-2 and TRBJ2-7): GAGVSQSPSNKVTEKGKDVELRCDPISGHTALYWYRQSLGQGLEFLIYFQGNSAPDKSGLPSDRFSAERTGGSVSTLTIQRTQQEDSAVYLCASSWPEANYEQYFGPGTRLTVT.

This chain's CDR3 is CASSLARSSGGAKRYEQYF. The CDR3 DNA is TGTGCCAGCAGCCTCGCACGATCTAGCGGGGGGGCCAAAAGATACGAGCAGTACTTC. The rearrangement uses TRBV5-6 and TRBJ2-7, with 12 bases aligning to TRBD2. The CDR3 spans 19 residues. V dropped 4 bases and J dropped 4; count of bases not matched to a gene: 18. Germline CDR1 is SGHDT and CDR2 is YYEEEE.

The chain links TRBV5-5 to TRBJ1-5, with D maybe TRBD1 (5 bases). The CDR3 consists of 14 residues. CDR1 is SGHKS, CDR2 YYEKEE, per germline (reference sequence). Trimming cost V 3 bases and J 2 bases, with 9 bases left between them. In DNA, the CDR3 is TGTGCCAGCAGCTCGACAGAAGGCAATCAGCCCCAGCATTTT. Translating it yields CASSSTEGNQPQHF.

The chain carries TRBV5-4 and TRBJ2-3, with D maybe TRBD2 (6 bases). The CDR3 has 16 residues. In germline, CDR1 is SGHNT, CDR2 YYREEE (reference sequence). Trimming took off 4 bases at V and 6 bases at J, with 21 bases between the two ends. DNA of the CDR3: TGTGCCAGCAGCCAAATCACCGGAGGCGGGGCGGATACGCAGTATTTT. Translating gives CASSQITGGGADTQYF. The variable domain in full, with the rest retrieved from reference TRBV5-4 and TRBJ2-3, is ETGVTQSPTHLIKTRGQQVTLRCSSQSGHNTVSWYQQALGQGPQFIFQYYREEENGRGNFPPRFSGLQFPNYSSELNVNALELDDSALYLCASSQITGGGADTQYFGPGTRLTVL.

The J gene is TRBJ1-1, the V gene TRBV5-4, with 9 bases that match TRBD1. The CDR3 length is 13 residues. V was clipped by 4 bases and J by 11 bases; unmatched bases: 9. The germline gives CDR1 SGHNT, CDR2 YYREEE (reference sequence). The CDR3 DNA reads TGTGCCAGCAGCGTGGGACAGGGTAGGTTCGCTTTCTTT. Translation: CASSVGQGRFAFF.

This rearrangement joins TRBV27 to TRBJ2-5; 9 bases fit TRBD2. The CDR3 totals 18 residues. The junction had 9 bases not matched to a gene; V was cut back by 0 bases and J by 1 base. In germline, CDR1 is MNHEY, CDR2 SMNVEV (reference sequence). The CDR3: CASSLSVGLALSQETQYF. The CDR3 DNA sequence: TGTGCCAGCAGTTTATCGGTGGGACTAGCCTTATCCCAAGAGACCCAGTACTTC.

The rearrangement joins TRBV3-1 (or the pseudogene TRBV3-2) to TRBJ2-1; maybe TRBD2 (5 bases). The CDR3 spans 13 residues. Trimming stripped 3 bases from V and 6 bases from J, with 9 bases between. Germline loops: CDR1 LGHDT, CDR2 YNNKEL (reference sequence). CDR3 region: CASSHATSNEQFF. CDR3 sequence (DNA): TGTGCCAGCAGCCATGCAACTAGCAATGAGCAGTTCTTC.

This clone was counted only a few times. This chain joins TRBV25-1 and TRBJ1-4; possibly TRBD1 for D (6 bases). There are 13 residues in the CDR3. The V end was cut by 7 bases, the J end by 6 bases, with 12 bases between. CDR1 is MGHDK and CDR2 is SYGVNS in the germline V gene. The CDR3: CASTRGRDEKLFF. CDR3 nucleotides: TGTGCCAGCACGCGGGGGCGGGATGAAAAACTGTTTTTT.

The J gene is TRBJ2-5, the V gene TRBV5-1, with 14 positions matching TRBD2. The length of the CDR3 is 16 residues. The trim removed 3 bases at V and 5 bases at J, leaving 6 bases unmatched. Per the germline V gene, CDR1 is SGHRS and CDR2 is YFSETQ. The CDR3 here is CASSWGLAGAYETQYF. CDR3 DNA: TGCGCCAGCAGCTGGGGACTAGCGGGAGCGTATGAGACCCAGTACTTC.

This chain connects TRBV7-8 to TRBJ2-2; TRBD1 agrees at 8 bases. The germline V gene has CDR1 SGHVS and CDR2 FQNEAQ. The junction had 6 bases not matched to a gene; V was cut back by 4 bases and J by 8 bases. This CDR3 contains 14 residues. CDR3 DNA: TGTGCCAGCAGCTCCTGGACAGGGTTGGGGGAGCTGTTTTTT. Translating gives CASSSWTGLGELFF.

V is TRBV30 and J is TRBJ2-1, with 8 bases matching TRBD1. Unmatched junction bases numbered 8, after V lost 3 bases and J lost 7 bases. Germline V gives CDR1 GTSNPN, CDR2 SVGIG (reference sequence). The CDR3 is 14 residues long. The CDR3 DNA reads TGTGCCTGGAGCGCCCGTAGGACAGGGAATGAGCAGTTCTTC. The encoded protein is CAWSARRTGNEQFF.

This chain joins TRBV13 and TRBJ2-7; 10 bases match TRBD1. Germline CDR1 PRHDT, CDR2 FYEKMQ (reference sequence). The CDR3 is made up of 15 amino acids. After removal of 4 bases from V and 2 bases from J, the junction contained 5 bases not matched to a gene. The CDR3 loop reads CASSYGGQGAYEQYF. The CDR3 DNA reads TGTGCCAGCAGCTACGGTGGACAGGGGGCCTACGAGCAGTACTTC. The whole variable domain, filled in from reference TRBV13 and TRBJ2-7, reads AAGVIQSPRHLIKEKRETATLKCYPIPRHDTVYWYQQGPGQDPQFLISFYEKMQSDKGSIPDRFSAQQFSDYHSELNMSSLELGDSALYFCASSYGGQGAYEQYFGPGTRLTVT.

The V gene is TRBV14, the J gene TRBJ2-1, with a possible D match to TRBD2 (5 bases). Trimming shortened V by 3 bases and J by 2 bases, and 5 bases separated the two germline ends. CDR1 is SGHDN and CDR2 is FVKESK in the germline V gene. This CDR3 region has 13 residues. CDR3 residues: CASSHGTYNEQFF. Written as DNA, the CDR3 is TGTGCCAGCAGCCACGGGACCTACAATGAGCAGTTCTTC.

The J gene is TRBJ2-2, the V gene TRBV7-2, with D possibly TRBD2 on 5 matching bases. V dropped 6 bases and J dropped 8 bases, with 19 bases sitting between them. The CDR3 loop spans 15 amino acids. The germline V gene has CDR1 SGHTA and CDR2 FQGNSA. CDR3 region: CASRSGRLGGGELFF. The CDR3 DNA reads TGTGCCAGCAGAAGCGGACGGCTTGGCGGGGGGGAGCTGTTTTTT.

V and J are TRBV5-5 and TRBJ2-5, with D perhaps matching TRBD2 (5 bases). Per germline, CDR1 SGHKS and CDR2 YYEKEE (reference sequence). This CDR3 has 15 residues. Trimming pared 3 bases from V and 5 bases from J, leaving 17 bases between. The CDR3 reads CASSYNPLPGETQYF. The DNA for the CDR3 is TGTGCCAGCAGCTACAATCCCCTACCGGGGGAGACCCAGTACTTC.

The J gene is TRBJ1-1, the V gene TRBV2, with TRBD1 matching 8 bases. The V segment lost 1 base and the J segment 0 bases; nucleotides outside the gene matches: 16. The germline gives CDR1 SNHLY, CDR2 FYNNEI. The CDR3 is 20 amino acids. The CDR3, as DNA: TGTGCCAGCAGTGAAGTGGGCAGGGGGCGCCTCCCTGTTATGAACACTGAAGCTTTCTTT. Its translation: CASSEVGRGRLPVMNTEAFF. Full variable domain (missing parts from reference TRBV2 and TRBJ1-1): EPEVTQTPSHQVTQMGQEVILRCVPISNHLYFYWYRQILGQKVEFLVSFYNNEISEKSEIFDDQFSVERPDGSNFTLKIRSTKLEDSAMYFCASSEVGRGRLPVMNTEAFFGQGTRLTVV.

Here the CDR3 reads CAWGTGHNYGYTF. The CDR3 DNA is TGTGCCTGGGGGACAGGCCATAACTATGGCTACACCTTC. The rearrangement uses TRBV30 and TRBJ1-2; 8 bases match TRBD1. The CDR3 is 13 residues long. Per the germline V gene, CDR1 is GTSNPN and CDR2 is SVGIG (reference sequence). Unmatched junction bases numbered 3, after V lost 5 bases and J lost 1 base.

The gene calls are TRBV5-1 and TRBJ2-1, with 7 bases that match TRBD1. CDR3 length equals 16 residues. Germline CDR1 and CDR2: SGHRS and YFSETQ. With 5 bases clipped from V and 5 bases from J, the junction kept 13 bases outside the gene matches. The CDR3 sequence is CASRRVGQSSHNEQFF. The CDR3 DNA sequence: TGCGCCAGCAGACGAGTGGGACAGAGTTCTCACAATGAGCAGTTCTTC. Drawing the rest from reference TRBV5-1 and TRBJ2-1, the complete variable domain is KAGVTQTPRYLIKTRGQQVTLSCSPISGHRSVSWYQQTPGQGLQFLFEYFSETQRNKGNFPGRFSGRQFSNSRSEMNVSTLELGDSALYLCASRRVGQSSHNEQFFGPGTRLTVL.

The chain is built from TRBV27 and TRBJ1-2; tentative D call: TRBD1 (5 bases). V was shortened by 5 bases and J by 3 bases, with 13 bases between the two germline ends. Germline CDR1 MNHEY, CDR2 SMNVEV (reference sequence). This CDR3 has 14 amino acids. The CDR3 bases are TGTGCCAGCAGTGGCGGGGAGGGGTACTATGGCTACACCTTC. Encoded protein: CASSGGEGYYGYTF.

The chain links TRBV30 to TRBJ1-5; D is undetermined. The CDR3 runs to 13 residues. Germline V gene lookup returns CDR1 GTSNPN and CDR2 SVGIG (reference sequence). Trimming took 0 bases from V and 5 from J, leaving 8 bases between them. The CDR3 protein is CAWSVPQDQPQHF. DNA for the CDR3: TGTGCCTGGAGTGTCCCCCAGGATCAGCCCCAGCATTTT.

The chain couples TRBV10-3 to TRBJ2-1; a weak D match, TRBD1 (6 bases). The CDR3 loop spans 14 amino acids. Trimming removed 10 bases from V and 3 bases from J, with 16 bases in between. The germline V gene has CDR1 ENHRY and CDR2 SYGVKD. The CDR3 region has the DNA TGTGCCACCGTTCCGGGACATAACTACAATGAGCAGTTCTTC. This translates into CATVPGHNYNEQFF.

The CDR3 loop is CSVSGGNEKLFF. The CDR3 nucleotides read TGCAGCGTGTCAGGGGGTAATGAAAAACTGTTTTTT. The gene calls are TRBV29-1 and TRBJ1-4; 7 bases are a match to TRBD1. This CDR3 region has 12 residues. The germline CDR1 and CDR2 sequences are SQVTM and ANQGSEA. The junction had 2 bases not matched to a gene; V was cut back by 6 bases and J by 4 bases.

The chain couples TRBV28 to TRBJ2-5; 7 bases agree with TRBD2. V shed 7 bases and J 2 bases; nucleotides not matched to a gene: 7. This CDR3 comprises 14 residues. Germline assignment: CDR1 MDHEN and CDR2 SYDVKM. CDR3 amino acids: CASKTLAAQETQYF. The DNA for the CDR3 is TGTGCCAGCAAGACCCTAGCGGCTCAAGAGACCCAGTACTTC.

This sequence joins TRBV20-1 and TRBJ1-1; D ambiguous. Germline values: CDR1 DFQATT, CDR2 SNEGSKA (reference sequence). This CDR3 contains 10 residues. With 5 bases removed from V and 5 bases from J, the gap between germline ends came to 6 bases. This chain's CDR3 is CSAGRTEAFF. The DNA for the CDR3 is TGCAGTGCTGGCCGAACTGAAGCTTTCTTT.

Worth noting for this clone: In the same sample, other DNA sequences code for this CDR3. This CDR3 reads CASSRLAGETQYF. DNA of the CDR3: TGCGCCAGCAGCAGACTAGCAGGAGAGACCCAGTACTTC. V and J are TRBV4-1 and TRBJ2-5, with 7 nucleotides matching TRBD2. The CDR3 runs to 13 residues. Germline V gives CDR1 MGHRA, CDR2 YSYEKL. The V and J ends lost 5 bases and 4 bases, in that order; junction bases with no gene match: 4.

The gene calls are TRBV20-1 and TRBJ2-3; 9 bases are shared with TRBD2. CDR1 and CDR2 from the germline V gene are DFQATT and SNEGSKA (reference sequence). CDR3 length equals 11 residues. Trimming took 6 bases from V and 7 from J; bases not matched to a gene: 2. The CDR3, as DNA: TGCAGTGCCAGCGGGAGGTATACGCAGTATTTT. Its translation is CSASGRYTQYF.

The chain uses TRBV25-1 and TRBJ1-2; the D is unclear. Trimming removed 4 bases at V and 8 bases at J, with 20 bases between. Germline loops: CDR1 MGHDK, CDR2 SYGVNS. The CDR3 consists of 15 residues. The CDR3 sequence is CASSGKGPRRRGYTF. The CDR3 DNA reads TGTGCCAGCAGTGGGAAAGGACCCCGAAGGAGGGGCTACACCTTC.